Shown below are 15 T cell receptor beta chains from a single sample sequenced in a study of sequential checkpoint blockade in melanoma. The sample's treatment: randomized to nivolumab then ipilimumab (arm A) or the reverse (arm B). Produced via immunoSEQ multiplex PCR; TCRdb's table is partial and in-frame only. The data hold around 5,500 clones, with about two fifths observed a single time. The sequencing used tumor tissue (inferred from file names), collected from a patient given nivolumab and ipilimumab in sequence. These receptors were collected from a human donor with melanoma.

This clone was picked up a small number of times. The V call is TRBV28, the J call TRBJ2-7, with unresolved D. The germline gives CDR1 MDHEN, CDR2 SYDVKM. V was pared by 7 bases and J by 3 bases, with 10 bases between. This CDR3 has 12 residues. The CDR3 DNA reads TGTGCCAGCACCGGGCCGAACTACGAGCAGTACTTC. As protein: CASTGPNYEQYF. The full variable domain, its missing parts supplied by reference TRBV28 and TRBJ2-7, is DVKVTQSSRYLVKRTGEKVFLECVQDMDHENMFWYRQDPGLGLRLIYFSYDVKMKEKGDIPEGYSVSREKKERFSLILESASTNQTSMYLCASTGPNYEQYFGPGTRLTVT.

The chain links TRBV1 to TRBJ2-5; TRBD2, the table's D call, lacks a check against the DNA. TRBV1 is tagged as a pseudogene. This CDR3 has 15 amino acids. The CDR3 region is CASSQDRGGMETQYF. The DNA of the CDR3 is TGCGCCAGCAGCCAAGATAGGGGCGGGATGGAGACCCAGTACTTC.

The V gene is TRBV23-1, the J gene TRBJ2-1; TRBD2 agrees at 7 bases. TRBV23-1 is annotated as an ORF whose role is uncertain. The CDR3 totals 16 residues. Trimming at V came to 6 bases and at J to 7 bases, leaving 15 bases not matched to a gene. The CDR3 region has the DNA TGCGCCAGCAGCCATGGGACTATCCTGGGAGTGAATGAGCAGTTCTTC. Its protein is CASSHGTILGVNEQFF.

The J gene is TRBJ2-1, the V gene TRBV29-1; no reliable D call. Germline CDR1 is SQVTM and CDR2 is ANQGSEA. This CDR3 is built from 14 residues. V lost 4 bases and J 0 bases, leaving 10 bases between the germline ends. The CDR3 protein is CSVVLPGSYNEQFF. CDR3 nucleotide sequence: TGCAGCGTTGTGCTCCCGGGCTCCTACAATGAGCAGTTCTTC.

CDR3 amino acids: CASSMDSFASNQPQHF. The CDR3 bases are TGTGCCAGTAGTATGGACAGTTTTGCGAGCAATCAGCCCCAGCATTTT. V gene TRBV19 combines with J gene TRBJ1-5; possible D gene TRBD1, 6 bases. The CDR3 length is 16 residues. The germline V gene encodes CDR1 LNHDA and CDR2 SQIVND (reference sequence). V was clipped by 3 bases and J by 1 base, with 13 bases between them. Complete variable domain (other parts from reference TRBV19 and TRBJ1-5): DGGITQSPKYLFRKEGQNVTLSCEQNLNHDAMYWYRQDPGQGLRLIYYSQIVNDFQKGDIAEGYSVSREKKESFPLTVTSAQKNPTAFYLCASSMDSFASNQPQHFGDGTRLSIL.

The rearrangement links TRBV25-1 to TRBJ2-7, with 9 positions matching TRBD2. Germline V gene sequence: CDR1 MGHDK, CDR2 SYGVNS. V dropped 7 bases and J dropped 3; count of bases not matched to a gene: 4. The CDR3 consists of 13 residues. The CDR3 DNA reads TGTGCCAGCAAGAGCGGGAGGATCTACGAGCAGTACTTC. It specifies CASKSGRIYEQYF.

The rearrangement joins TRBV6-8 to TRBJ2-1; 13 positions agree with TRBD2. The CDR3 sequence is 17 residues long. The V gene's germline CDR1 is MNHGY and CDR2 SAAAGT. Trimming took 4 bases from V and 6 from J; bases not matched to a gene: 9. CDR3 nucleotide sequence: TGTGCCAGCAGTTTACCGGGACTAGCGGGATCCGGCAATGAGCAGTTCTTC. Translation: CASSLPGLAGSGNEQFF.

The chain carries TRBV28 and TRBJ1-5, with D unresolved. CDR3 size: 12 residues. The V gene's germline CDR1 is MDHEN and CDR2 SYDVKM. V lost 5 bases, J lost 3 bases, and 5 bases lay in between. This chain's CDR3 is CASSRYNQPQHF. CDR3 sequence (DNA): TGTGCCAGCAGTCGATACAATCAGCCCCAGCATTTT. The full variable domain, with the rest looked up from reference TRBV28 and TRBJ1-5, is DVKVTQSSRYLVKRTGEKVFLECVQDMDHENMFWYRQDPGLGLRLIYFSYDVKMKEKGDIPEGYSVSREKKERFSLILESASTNQTSMYLCASSRYNQPQHFGDGTRLSIL.

This clone was found once. The rearrangement uses TRBV19 and TRBJ2-2; 8 positions match TRBD1. There are 13 residues in the CDR3. After removal of 7 bases from V and 7 bases from J, the junction contained 5 bases not matched to a gene. Germline loops: CDR1 LNHDA, CDR2 SQIVND (reference sequence). CDR3 protein: CASTWTGFGELFF. The CDR3 DNA reads as TGTGCCAGTACATGGACAGGGTTCGGGGAGCTGTTTTTT.

CDR3 coding DNA: TGTGCCAGCAGTTACGAGGAGACAGGGGAGATAACCGGGGAGCTGTTTTTT. Amino acids: CASSYEETGEITGELFF. The chain combines TRBV6-8 with TRBJ2-2; TRBD1 agrees at 8 bases. The CDR3 is 17 residues long. V was clipped by 2 bases and J by 5 bases; unmatched bases: 10. CDR1 and CDR2 from the germline V gene are MNHGY and SAAAGT.

The CDR3 loop reads CASSRTSGRAYEQYF. CDR3 coding DNA: TGTGCCAGCAGCCGGACTAGCGGGAGGGCCTACGAGCAGTACTTC. The chain couples TRBV14 to TRBJ2-7; TRBD2 agrees at 15 bases. Germline CDR1 SGHDN, CDR2 FVKESK. The CDR3 extends over 15 amino acids. Trimming took 4 bases from V and 2 from J; bases not matched to a gene: 0. Looking up the rest from reference TRBV14 and TRBJ2-7 gives the full variable domain: EAGVTQFPSHSVIEKGQTVTLRCDPISGHDNLYWYRRVMGKEIKFLLHFVKESKQDESGMPNNRFLAERTGGTYSTLKVQPAELEDSGVYFCASSRTSGRAYEQYFGPGTRLTVT.

This clone has more than one count but fewer than ten. The chain combines TRBV19 with TRBJ1-5; D uncertain. Germline assignment: CDR1 LNHDA and CDR2 SQIVND (reference sequence). The CDR3 spans 14 residues. V lost 5 bases to trimming and J lost 0 bases, with 8 bases between them. CDR3 residues: CASSGQFSNQPQHF. DNA of the CDR3: TGTGCCAGTAGTGGGCAGTTTAGCAATCAGCCCCAGCATTTT.

The chain is built from TRBV10-2 and TRBJ2-7; the match to TRBD2 covers 13 bases. CDR3 length equals 17 residues. Looked up from germline, CDR1 is WSHSY and CDR2 is SAAADI. Unmatched junction bases numbered 13, after V lost 5 bases and J lost 6 bases. CDR3 amino acids: CASSSMTWTSGSPEQYF. The CDR3 nucleotides read TGCGCCAGCAGTAGTATGACCTGGACTAGCGGGAGTCCCGAGCAGTACTTC.

Within the sample, this clone is medium-sized (0.01 to 0.1%). The CDR3 here is CASSLVVAGVYEQYF. The CDR3 DNA sequence: TGTGCCAGCAGCTTAGTGGTAGCGGGAGTATACGAGCAGTACTTC. V gene TRBV11-3 combines with J gene TRBJ2-7, with 9 bases identical to TRBD2. This CDR3 spans 15 amino acids. V lost 1 base, J lost 4 bases, and 5 bases stayed unmatched. The germline gives CDR1 SGHNT, CDR2 YENEEA.

In its sample, this clone was seen a few times. The chain employs TRBV1 and TRBJ2-1; TRBD2 is the table's D call and was not checked against the DNA. TRBV1 is designated a pseudogene. This CDR3 has 15 residues. This chain's CDR3 is CASSQGTIREDEQFF. The CDR3 DNA follows: TGCGCCAGCAGCCAGGGGACTATCCGGGAGGATGAGCAGTTCTTC.